The clone carrying this T cell receptor beta chain was found once. Its antigen is not identified. Amplified TCR beta CDR3 regions derived from RNA transcripts. A set of HTBI primers served as the primers for a first-round RT-PCR of the TCR CDR3. TCRdb recomputed calls from the multiplex PCR reads with MiXCR, one row per CDR3 protein. This repertoire shows more than 350,000 distinct CDR3 sequences, around 15% found once; its top ten account for roughly a fifth. The source of the sample is a study of T cells in Graves' hyperthyroidism and ophthalmopathy. About the study: Peripheral blood was taken when the disease was first diagnosed, before any treatment began. Findings and limits, study-wide: Ophthalmopathy was model-predicted a median roughly 6.2 months pre-onset. Appearing also in blood were most of the thyroid clonotypes expanded above 0.001.

V lost 3 bases, J lost 5 bases, and 20 bases lay in between. Per germline, CDR1 DFQATT and CDR2 SNEGSKA (reference sequence). The CDR3 has 15 amino acids. Sequencing was done on a sample of blood. V is TRBV20-1 and J is TRBJ2-7, with a tentative D call TRBD1 (5 bases). The clonotype originates from a woman aged 55 to 70 with Graves' ophthalmopathy. CDR3 DNA: TGCAGTGCTAGCGGAGTCCAGGGTCCCACTAACGAGCAGTACTTC. It yields the protein CSASGVQGPTNEQYF.